The clone carrying this T cell receptor (beta chain) was seen at least ten times. No antigen is known for it. A CD8+CD4-CCR7+CD45RA+ phenotype served as the sorting definition for naive CD8 T cells. Previously described methods with listed TCR primers produced the bulk TCR libraries. TCRdb reanalysed the PCR reads using MiXCR and keeps one entry per CDR3 protein. Here the sample spans 300,000 to 400,000 distinct CDR3 sequences, about 22% being singletons. The source of the sample is a study of molecular identifiers for immune sequencing clone quantification. General study points: Whereas naive cells kept under 1% of molecules in clones above 20 RNA copies, such clones held over 98% in effectors.

Germline CDR1 and CDR2: MNHEY and SVGAGI. Unmatched junction bases numbered 9, after V lost 0 bases and J lost 8 bases. The CDR3 extends over 16 amino acids. Material: naive CD8+ T cells from blood, with Jurkat cell RNA spiked in. The sample's subset: FACS-sorted CD8+CD4-CCR7+CD45RA+ naive T cells. This TCR was recovered from a human donor in good health. Some libraries in this study had Jurkat cell RNA spiked in. V gene TRBV6-5 combines with J gene TRBJ2-1; TRBD1 matches 8 bases. The CDR3 nucleotides read TGTGCCAGCAGTTACTCTTATGCAGGGGGCAATTATGAGCAGTTCTTC. Translating it yields CASSYSYAGGNYEQFF.